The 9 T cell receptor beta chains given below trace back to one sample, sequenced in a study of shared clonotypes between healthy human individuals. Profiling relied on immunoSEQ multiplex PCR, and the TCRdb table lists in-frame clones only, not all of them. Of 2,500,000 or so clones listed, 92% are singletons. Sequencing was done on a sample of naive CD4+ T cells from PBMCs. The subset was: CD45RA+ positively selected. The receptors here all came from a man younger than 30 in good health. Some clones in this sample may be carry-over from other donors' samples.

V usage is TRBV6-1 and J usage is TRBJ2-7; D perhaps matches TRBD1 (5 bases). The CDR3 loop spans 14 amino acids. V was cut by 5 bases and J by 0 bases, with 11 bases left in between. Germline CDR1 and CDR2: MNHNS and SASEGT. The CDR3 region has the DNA TGTGCCAGCAGTAAAATAGACAGCTCCTACGAGCAGTACTTC. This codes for CASSKIDSSYEQYF.

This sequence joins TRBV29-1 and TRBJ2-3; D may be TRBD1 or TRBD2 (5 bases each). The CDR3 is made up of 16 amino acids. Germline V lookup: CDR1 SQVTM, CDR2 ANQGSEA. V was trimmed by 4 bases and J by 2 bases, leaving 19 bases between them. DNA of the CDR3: TGCAGCGTTGGGGGACCGGTGGAAGGTGCCACAGATACGCAGTATTTT. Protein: CSVGGPVEGATDTQYF.

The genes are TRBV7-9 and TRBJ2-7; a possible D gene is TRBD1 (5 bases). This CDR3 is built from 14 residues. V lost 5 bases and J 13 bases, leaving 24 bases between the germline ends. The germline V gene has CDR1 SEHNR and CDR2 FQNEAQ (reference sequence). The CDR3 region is CASSQDRDASQVYF. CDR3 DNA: TGTGCCAGCAGCCAAGACCGTGACGCCTCACAGGTCTACTTC.

The DNA of the CDR3 is TGTGCCAGCAGCTCGGGTCAGGGATGGGACACTGAAGCTTTCTTT. Its translation: CASSSGQGWDTEAFF. This chain joins TRBV5-4 and TRBJ1-1; TRBD1 is a possible D gene (5 bases). CDR1 is SGHNT and CDR2 is YYREEE in the germline V gene (reference sequence). There are 15 residues in the CDR3. V lost 3 bases to trimming and J lost 3 bases, with 15 bases between them.

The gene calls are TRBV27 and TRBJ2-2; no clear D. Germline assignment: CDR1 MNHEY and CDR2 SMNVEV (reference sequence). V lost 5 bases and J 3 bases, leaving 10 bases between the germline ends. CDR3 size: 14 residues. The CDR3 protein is CASSPQRDTGELFF. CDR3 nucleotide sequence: TGTGCCAGCAGTCCGCAAAGGGACACCGGGGAGCTGTTTTTT.

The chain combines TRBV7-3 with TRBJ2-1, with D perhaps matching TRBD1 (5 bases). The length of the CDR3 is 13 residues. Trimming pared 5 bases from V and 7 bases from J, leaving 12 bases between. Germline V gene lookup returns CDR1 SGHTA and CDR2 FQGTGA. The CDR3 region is CASSLDSFNEQFF. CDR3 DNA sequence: TGTGCCAGCAGCCTCGACAGTTTTAATGAGCAGTTCTTC.

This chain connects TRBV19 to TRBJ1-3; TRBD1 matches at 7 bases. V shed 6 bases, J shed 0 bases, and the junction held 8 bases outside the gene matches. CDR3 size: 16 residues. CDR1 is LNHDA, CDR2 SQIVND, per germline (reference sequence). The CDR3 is CASSRAGTASGNTIYF. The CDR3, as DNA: TGTGCCAGTAGCCGGGCGGGGACAGCCTCTGGAAACACCATATATTTT. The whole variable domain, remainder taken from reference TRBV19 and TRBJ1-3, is DGGITQSPKYLFRKEGQNVTLSCEQNLNHDAMYWYRQDPGQGLRLIYYSQIVNDFQKGDIAEGYSVSREKKESFPLTVTSAQKNPTAFYLCASSRAGTASGNTIYFGEGSWLTVV.

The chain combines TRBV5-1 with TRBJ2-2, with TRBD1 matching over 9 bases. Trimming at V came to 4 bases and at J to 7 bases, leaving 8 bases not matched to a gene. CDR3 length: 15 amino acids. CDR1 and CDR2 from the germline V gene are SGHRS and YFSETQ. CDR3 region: CASSMTGTGIGELFF. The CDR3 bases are TGCGCCAGCAGCATGACCGGGACAGGGATCGGGGAGCTGTTTTTT.

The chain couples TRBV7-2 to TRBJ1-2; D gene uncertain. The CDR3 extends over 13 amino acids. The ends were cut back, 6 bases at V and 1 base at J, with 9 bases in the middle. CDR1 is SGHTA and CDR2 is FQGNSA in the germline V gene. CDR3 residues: CASRVSLNYGYTF. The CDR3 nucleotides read TGTGCCAGCAGAGTGAGTCTTAACTATGGCTACACCTTC.